This entry lists 18 T cell receptor beta chains sequenced from one sample in a study of blood T cell repertoires in COVID-19. Produced via immunoSEQ multiplex PCR; TCRdb's table is partial and in-frame only. This table has 150,000 or so clones, 84% appearing once. Sequencing was performed on PBMCs or T cells enriched from blood (not recorded which). The receptors shown here come from a woman in her fifties or sixties who had been exposed to COVID-19.

This chain joins TRBV18 and TRBJ2-3; D perhaps matches TRBD1 (6 bases). There are 15 residues in the CDR3. V was clipped by 0 bases and J by 6 bases, with 13 bases between them. Germline loops: CDR1 KGHSH, CDR2 LQKENI. CDR3 region: CASSPPGTPKDTQYF. The CDR3 DNA sequence: TGTGCCAGCTCACCACCTGGGACACCCAAGGATACGCAGTATTTT.

V gene TRBV7-9 combines with J gene TRBJ1-1; 8 positions agree with TRBD1. Germline V gene sequence: CDR1 SEHNR, CDR2 FQNEAQ (reference sequence). The V segment lost 4 bases and the J segment 0 bases; nucleotides outside the gene matches: 7. This CDR3 is 16 amino acids long. The CDR3 bases are TGTGCCAGCAGCTCATGGACAGGGATCATGAACACTGAAGCTTTCTTT. Translating it yields CASSSWTGIMNTEAFF.

The chain employs TRBV6-5 and TRBJ2-1; TRBD2 matches 8 bases. The J segment lost 1 base and the V segment lost 4 bases, leaving 6 bases of the junction unmatched. The CDR3 sequence is 16 residues long. CDR1 and CDR2 (germline): MNHEY, SVGAGI. The CDR3 reads CASSSFSGTSYNEQFF. CDR3 sequence (DNA): TGTGCCAGCAGTTCCTTTAGCGGGACGTCCTACAATGAGCAGTTCTTC.

This chain uses TRBV6-6 with TRBJ1-5, with 7 bases matching TRBD1. Losses at the gene ends were 5 bases for V and 3 bases for J; bases not matched to a gene: 4. The germline V gene has CDR1 MNHNY and CDR2 SVGAGI (reference sequence). The CDR3 totals 14 residues. Written as DNA, the CDR3 is TGTGCCAGCAGTCAACAGGGGATCAATCAGCCCCAGCATTTT. It codes for CASSQQGINQPQHF.

The CDR3 loop reads CSAGDRGDQPQHF. CDR3 DNA: TGCAGCGCTGGGGACAGGGGGGATCAGCCCCAGCATTTT. The chain joins TRBV29-1 to TRBJ1-5, with 11 bases aligning to TRBD1. Germline CDR1 reads SQVTM; CDR2 reads ANQGSEA. V dropped 7 bases and J dropped 5; count of bases not matched to a gene: 4. This CDR3 comprises 13 residues.

This clone occurred once. The rearrangement uses TRBV10-3 and TRBJ2-2; 11 bases map to TRBD2. The germline gives CDR1 ENHRY, CDR2 SYGVKD. The length of the CDR3 is 15 residues. V shed 10 bases and J 5 bases; nucleotides not matched to a gene: 9. CDR3 sequence reads: CATQGLAGGTGELFF. CDR3 nucleotides: TGTGCCACCCAAGGGCTAGCGGGAGGTACCGGGGAGCTGTTTTTT.

This chain connects TRBV11-2 to TRBJ1-3; unclear D gene. This CDR3 has 17 amino acids. Germline CDR1 is SGHAT and CDR2 is FQNNGV. The V end was cut by 5 bases, the J end by 0 bases, with 17 bases between. For the CDR3, the DNA is TGTGCCAGCAGCCGTAGACACAGAACCAGCTCTGGAAACACCATATATTTT. Its protein product is CASSRRHRTSSGNTIYF. The whole variable domain, filled in from reference TRBV11-2 and TRBJ1-3, reads EAGVAQSPRYKIIEKRQSVAFWCNPISGHATLYWYQQILGQGPKLLIQFQNNGVVDDSQLPKDRFSAERLKGVDSTLKIQPAKLEDSAVYLCASSRRHRTSSGNTIYFGEGSWLTVV.

The chain has TRBV30 and TRBJ2-7; D ambiguous. V lost 4 bases, J lost 5 bases, and 9 bases lay in between. CDR1 GTSNPN and CDR2 SVGIG come from the germline V gene (reference sequence). This CDR3 spans 11 amino acids. The CDR3 loop is CAWMRRDEQYF. CDR3 nucleotides: TGTGCCTGGATGAGACGGGACGAGCAGTACTTC.

The CDR3 here is CASSPSFGSNYEQYF. Written as DNA, the CDR3 is TGTGCCAGCTCACCCTCTTTCGGGAGTAACTACGAGCAGTACTTC. V usage is TRBV18 and J usage is TRBJ2-7; perhaps TRBD2 as D (6 bases). Between the trimmed V and J ends, which lost 3 bases and 3 bases, there was a span of 15 bases. The CDR3 runs to 15 residues. Germline-derived CDR1 and CDR2 are KGHSH and LQKENI. Supplemented by reference TRBV18 and TRBJ2-7, the full variable domain reads NAGVMQNPRHLVRRRGQEARLRCSPMKGHSHVYWYRQLPEEGLKFMVYLQKENIIDESGMPKERFSAEFPKEGPSILRIQQVVRGDSAAYFCASSPSFGSNYEQYFGPGTRLTVT.

The chain combines TRBV29-1 with TRBJ2-1; 15 bases are a match to TRBD2. The length of the CDR3 is 14 residues. Trimming took 2 bases from V and 9 from J; bases not matched to a gene: 2. Germline CDR1 SQVTM, CDR2 ANQGSEA. The CDR3 region has the DNA TGCAGCGTTGAATGGACTAGCGGGGGGGCTGAGCAGTTCTTC. Translating gives CSVEWTSGGAEQFF.

The V and J genes are TRBV29-1 and TRBJ1-2, with a weak D call TRBD1 (6 bases). Germline assignment: CDR1 SQVTM and CDR2 ANQGSEA. V lost 5 bases and J 6 bases, leaving 10 bases between the germline ends. The CDR3 length is 11 residues. The DNA of the CDR3 is TGCAGCGTTTTGCAGGGGAATGGCTACACCTTC. Its protein is CSVLQGNGYTF.

This chain connects TRBV27 to TRBJ2-1; 9 bases agree with TRBD2. Germline assignment: CDR1 MNHEY and CDR2 SMNVEV (reference sequence). V lost 3 bases and J lost 4; bases outside the gene matches: 19. The CDR3 loop spans 20 amino acids. For the CDR3, the DNA is TGTGCCAGCAGTTTTTTGGGGGCGGCGGGAGGGCCAAACGTTTACAATGAGCAGTTCTTC. Translated, it gives CASSFLGAAGGPNVYNEQFF.

V usage is TRBV3-1 (or the pseudogene TRBV3-2) and J usage is TRBJ2-1, with D hard to call. CDR1 and CDR2 from the germline V gene are LGHDT and YNNKEL (reference sequence). V was pared by 2 bases and J by 5 bases, with 7 bases between. The CDR3 loop spans 13 amino acids. The CDR3 spells CASSQTLNNEQFF. The CDR3, as DNA: TGTGCCAGCAGCCAAACTCTTAACAATGAGCAGTTCTTC.

This clone was counted once. V is TRBV12-5 and J is TRBJ1-5; D is uncertain. The CDR3 covers 13 residues. CDR1 LGHNT and CDR2 FRNRAP come from the germline V gene. The ends were cut back, 3 bases at V and 2 bases at J, with 5 bases in the middle. The DNA for the CDR3 is TGTGCTAGTGGTTTTCGGGGCAATCAGCCCCAGCATTTT. Translated: CASGFRGNQPQHF.

V gene TRBV18 combines with J gene TRBJ2-3, with 11 positions matching TRBD2. Per germline, CDR1 KGHSH and CDR2 LQKENI. The junction had 6 bases not matched to a gene; V was cut back by 6 bases and J by 4 bases. CDR3 size: 15 residues. The CDR3 coding sequence is TGTGCCAGCTCTTCCACTAGCGGGGGCTCAGATACGCAGTATTTT. Translation gives CASSSTSGGSDTQYF. Drawing the rest from reference TRBV18 and TRBJ2-3, the complete variable domain is NAGVMQNPRHLVRRRGQEARLRCSPMKGHSHVYWYRQLPEEGLKFMVYLQKENIIDESGMPKERFSAEFPKEGPSILRIQQVVRGDSAAYFCASSSTSGGSDTQYFGPGTRLTVL.

This chain links TRBV6-6 with TRBJ2-7, with a possible D match to TRBD2 (7 bases). Germline V gene sequence: CDR1 MNHNY, CDR2 SVGAGI (reference sequence). The CDR3 sequence is 14 residues long. V shed 5 bases and J shed 3 bases, with 14 bases lying between them. CDR3 loop: CASSPQRGGYEQYF. CDR3 DNA sequence: TGTGCCAGCAGTCCGCAGAGGGGGGGCTACGAGCAGTACTTC.

The chain employs TRBV5-6 and TRBJ1-2; 8 bases are a match to TRBD1. V was clipped by 4 bases and J by 7 bases; unmatched bases: 6. The CDR3 length is 13 residues. Germline loops: CDR1 SGHDT, CDR2 YYEEEE. The CDR3 sequence is CASSGRGRGGYTF. In nucleotides, the CDR3 is TGTGCCAGCAGCGGCAGGGGGCGCGGTGGCTACACCTTC.

V gene TRBV5-1 combines with J gene TRBJ2-7, with D maybe TRBD2 (6 bases). Trimming shortened V by 4 bases and J by 0 bases, and 8 bases separated the two germline ends. Germline V lookup: CDR1 SGHRS, CDR2 YFSETQ. The CDR3 is made up of 13 amino acids. CDR3 residues: CASSVGGSYEQYF. Here the CDR3 DNA reads TGCGCCAGCAGCGTCGGGGGCTCCTACGAGCAGTACTTC.